This T cell receptor (beta chain) originates from a study of T cells in Graves' hyperthyroidism and ophthalmopathy. Study-wide context: Before any treatment, at initial diagnosis, peripheral blood was collected.

Broader study findings: The model made its ophthalmopathy prediction, and onset followed a median roughly 6.5 months later.

There were TCR beta CDR3 regions amplified from RNA transcripts. First-round RT-PCR with HTBI primers amplified the TCR CDR3 region. TCRdb reprocessed the multiplex PCR reads via MiXCR and lists one record per CDR3 protein. Counted here are 250,000 to 300,000 distinct CDR3 sequences, nearly 15% occurring once; the ten biggest clones make up around 30%. Germline assignment: CDR1 MGHRA and CDR2 YSYEKL. This CDR3 has 17 amino acids. V was pared by 3 bases and J by 0 bases, with 18 bases between. There are a few counts of this clonotype. Its matching antigen is unknown. The patients, who ranged from 18 to 65 in age, presented with newly diagnosed hyperthyroidism lasting under 2 months. The PBMCs were sourced from fresh peripheral blood (10 ml).

This TCR came from a woman between 50 and 59 years old with Graves' hyperthyroidism that later progressed to Graves' ophthalmopathy. V usage is TRBV4-1 and J usage is TRBJ2-7; D is perhaps TRBD2 (6 bases). The sequencing sample was made of blood. CDR3 in DNA: TGCGCCAGCAGCCACGGTACGGGACTCTTAGTCTCCTACGAGCAGTACTTC. Translating it yields CASSHGTGLLVSYEQYF.